This note documents a single T cell receptor beta chain sequence. This sample is part of a study of HIV-infected children after antiretroviral therapy interruption. On the study more broadly: Weeks 0, 12, interruption end (24 or 48), and about 3 years post-study gave interruption-arm samples.

This sample's treatment: PENTA 11 planned treatment interruption arm or continuous ART arm. Naive CD4+ CD45RA+ CD45RO- T cells were FACS-sorted from thawed PBMCs. CDR1 and CDR2 from the germline V gene are MNHEY and SVGEGT. With V trimmed by 8 bases and J by 4 bases, 10 bases remained unmatched. This CDR3 is 15 amino acids long. Unique molecular identifiers were included in an RNA-based 3' RACE TCR library. A single record per CDR3 protein comes from TCRdb applying MiXCR to the 3' RACE reads. The repertoire has more than 75,000 distinct CDR3 sequences, around 6.9% of them found once; the top ten carry 0.85% to 1.3%.

The gene calls are TRBV6-2 or TRBV6-3 and TRBJ2-1; 8 bases map to TRBD2. This TCR was recovered from a pool of human donors with HIV. The starting material was CD45RA+ CD4+ T cells from PBMCs, pooled from several time points, obtained from a donor given antiretroviral therapy, either interrupted or continuous. Subset given: naive CD4+ CD45RA+ CD45RO- T cells. The CDR3 coding sequence is TGTGCCAGCCTAGATCGGGGGGGGTGGTACAATGAGCAGTTCTTC. Translation: CASLDRGGWYNEQFF.